These T cell receptor beta chains were read from a single sample in a study of blood T cells in healthy people across ages. TCRdb passed the 5' RACE reads through MiXCR, listing each CDR3 protein once. Among over 950,000 distinct CDR3 sequences listed, more than 30% were seen once. Sequences were obtained from blood. These receptors came from a man between 18 and 29 years old in good health. Each CDR3 is given with its conserved first and last residue. The D gene is left open where the match is weak. Not every row has a clone size; where given, it reads once, few, many or a size class.

>TRBJ2-3|-|-|TRBV19
CASSIRQKRPSTDTQYF
TGTGCCAGTAGTATTCGACAGAAACGGCCTAGCACAGATACGCAGTATTTT
>TRBJ2-2|-|few|TRBV4-1
CAGLGELFF
TGCGCTGGGTTAGGGGAGCTGTTTTTT
>TRBJ1-2|TRBD1|-|TRBV6-6
CASSYSQGATLSGYTF
TGTGCCAGCAGTTACTCGCAGGGGGCGACGCTCTCTGGCTACACCTTC
>TRBJ2-2|-|few|TRBV4-3
CASSQVIRLAENTGELFF
TGCGCCAGCAGCCAAGTAATCCGTCTAGCCGAGAACACCGGGGAGCTGTTTTTT
>TRBJ2-1|-|-|TRBV7-2
CASSFVQPSSYNEQFF
TGTGCCAGCAGCTTCGTCCAGCCGAGCTCCTACAATGAGCAGTTCTTC
>TRBJ2-2|-|few|TRBV10-3
CALRDGNTGELFF
TGTGCCCTCCGGGACGGGAACACCGGGGAGCTGTTTTTT
>TRBJ1-4|-|-|TRBV4-1
CASSSTRASIWEKLFF
TGCGCCAGCAGCTCCACCCGGGCCTCAATATGGGAAAAACTGTTTTTT
>TRBJ2-1|-|few|TRBV27
CVSSSRNEQFF
TGTGTCAGCAGTTCAAGAAATGAGCAGTTCTTC
>TRBJ1-2|-|-|TRBV5-1
CASSLGPGEGYGYTF
TGCGCCAGCAGCTTGGGTCCAGGGGAAGGCTATGGCTACACCTTC
>TRBJ1-1|-|once|TRBV7-2
CASSLHPQGAEAFF
TGTGCCAGCAGCTTACACCCCCAAGGGGCTGAAGCTTTCTTT
>TRBJ2-3|TRBD1|-|TRBV20-1
CSARGRQGRTDTQYF
TGCAGTGCTAGGGGACGACAGGGGCGAACAGATACGCAGTATTTT
>TRBJ1-5|TRBD1|-|TRBV19
CASSPRTGALDQPQHF
TGTGCCAGTAGTCCACGAACAGGGGCACTGGATCAGCCCCAGCATTTT
>TRBJ1-1|-|-|TRBV12-3/TRBV12-4
CASSPPGRLTEAFF
TGTGCCAGCAGTCCGCCGGGACGGCTCACTGAAGCTTTCTTT
>TRBJ1-2|-|-|TRBV27
CASPQGHVFYGYTF
TGTGCCAGCCCCCAAGGTCACGTATTCTATGGCTACACCTTC
>TRBJ2-3|TRBD2|few|TRBV4-1
CASSPLLPLAGEPTDTQYF
TGCGCCAGCAGCCCCCTCCTACCCCTAGCGGGGGAACCCACAGATACGCAGTATTTT
>TRBJ1-4|-|-|TRBV5-1
CASSLAPGGAGSEKLFF
TGCGCCAGCAGCTTGGCCCCGGGGGGGGCGGGAAGTGAAAAACTGTTTTTT
>TRBJ2-1|-|-|TRBV5-7
CASSLRVQFF
TGTGCCAGCAGCCTTAGAGTGCAGTTCTTC
>TRBJ1-1|-|-|TRBV20-1
CSASPGVNTEAFF
TGCAGTGCTAGTCCGGGGGTGAACACTGAAGCTTTCTTT
>TRBJ1-5|-|-|TRBV12-3/TRBV12-4
CASSPTPGEPWPQHF
TGTGCCAGCTCCCCTACCCCAGGGGAACCTTGGCCCCAGCATTTT
>TRBJ1-1|-|-|TRBV7-9
CASSRREGDVTEAFF
TGTGCCAGCAGCCGACGTGAGGGGGACGTCACTGAAGCTTTCTTT
>TRBJ1-1|-|-|TRBV20-1
CSASVPTGMNTEAFF
TGCAGTGCTAGCGTCCCGACGGGGATGAACACTGAAGCTTTCTTT
>TRBJ2-4|-|-|TRBV3-1
CASSQGSYSLGNIQYF
TGTGCCAGCAGCCAGGGGTCTTACTCCCTGGGGAACATTCAGTACTTC
>TRBJ1-6|-|-|TRBV6-1
CASSDRLGAPLSVYNSPLHF
TGTGCCAGCAGTGATCGCTTGGGGGCTCCTCTGTCAGTCTATAATTCACCCCTCCACTTT
>TRBJ1-4|TRBD1|once|TRBV7-2
CASSAGQGAREKLFF
TGTGCCAGCAGCGCGGGACAGGGGGCTAGGGAAAAACTGTTTTTT
>TRBJ1-1|-|few|TRBV6-5
CASRVFGDTEAFF
TGTGCCAGCAGGGTTTTTGGTGACACTGAAGCTTTCTTT
>TRBJ1-2|TRBD1|many|TRBV10-3
CAISEDRGRDGYTF
TGTGCCATCAGTGAAGACAGGGGGCGAGATGGCTACACCTTC
>TRBJ1-4|-|few|TRBV30
CAWSERFNEKLFF
TGTGCCTGGAGTGAGAGATTTAATGAAAAACTGTTTTTT
>TRBJ1-1|-|few|TRBV7-2
CASSLALGTNTEAFF
TGTGCCAGCAGCTTAGCTCTGGGAACGAACACTGAAGCTTTCTTT
>TRBJ1-2|-|-|TRBV7-9
CASIEIGLNYGYTF
TGTGCCAGCATTGAAATAGGGCTGAACTATGGCTACACCTTC
>TRBJ2-3|TRBD1|-|TRBV12-3/TRBV12-4
CASSFGQDTDTQYF
TGTGCCAGCAGTTTCGGACAGGACACAGATACGCAGTATTTT
>TRBJ1-5|-|-|TRBV4-3
CASSQDLANQPQHF
TGCGCCAGCAGCCAAGATCTCGCCAATCAGCCCCAGCATTTT
>TRBJ2-7|TRBD1|-|TRBV10-3
CAIQPRGQEQYF
TGTGCCATTCAGCCCAGGGGGCAGGAGCAGTACTTC
>TRBJ1-6|TRBD1|-|TRBV7-9
CASRLWGDRVNSPLHF
TGTGCCAGCAGGCTTTGGGGCGACAGGGTCAATTCACCCCTCCACTTT
>TRBJ1-4|-|-|TRBV25-1
CASSGTLPTNEKLFF
TGTGCCAGCAGTGGGACCCTCCCAACTAATGAAAAACTGTTTTTT
>TRBJ2-5|-|-|TRBV4-2
CASSQEQVPQETQYF
TGTGCCAGCAGCCAAGAACAGGTTCCCCAAGAGACCCAGTACTTC
>TRBJ1-4|TRBD1|few|TRBV11-1
CASSLGSLQGRLIKPNEKLFF
TGTGCCAGCAGCTTAGGATCCCTACAGGGGCGGTTGATAAAACCTAATGAAAAACTGTTTTTT
>TRBJ2-1|-|-|TRBV20-1
CSARDTGSEQFF
TGCAGTGCGCGAGATACAGGCAGTGAGCAGTTCTTC
>TRBJ1-4|-|-|TRBV11-1
CASSSGGTNEKLFF
TGTGCCAGCAGCTCCGGAGGAACTAATGAAAAACTGTTTTTT
>TRBJ1-1|-|few|TRBV20-1
CSARDRVGAEAFF
TGCAGTGCTAGAGATCGGGTCGGGGCTGAAGCTTTCTTT